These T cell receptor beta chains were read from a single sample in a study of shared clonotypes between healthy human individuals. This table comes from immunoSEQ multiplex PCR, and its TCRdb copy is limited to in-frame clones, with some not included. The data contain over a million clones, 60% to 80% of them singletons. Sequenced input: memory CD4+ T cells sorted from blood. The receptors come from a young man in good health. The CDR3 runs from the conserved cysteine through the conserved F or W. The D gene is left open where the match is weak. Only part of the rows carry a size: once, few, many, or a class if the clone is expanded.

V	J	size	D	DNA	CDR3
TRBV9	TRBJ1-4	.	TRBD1	TGTGCCAGCAGCCAGGGACAGGGCCTCTCTAATGAAAAACTGTTTTTT	CASSQGQGLSNEKLFF
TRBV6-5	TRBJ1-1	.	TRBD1	TGTGCCAGCAGTTACCCCGGACAGGGGAGGAATGAAGCTTTCTTT	CASSYPGQGRNEAFF
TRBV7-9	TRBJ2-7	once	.	TGTGCCAGCACCACCACCGGCGGGTCCTACGAGCAGTACTTC	CASTTTGGSYEQYF
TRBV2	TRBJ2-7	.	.	TGTGCCAGCAGTGTGTCGGGACCGAATTACTACGAGCAGTACTTC	CASSVSGPNYYEQYF
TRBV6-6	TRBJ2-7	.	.	TGTGCCAGCAGTCGAACTAGTGGCGAGCAGTACTTC	CASSRTSGEQYF
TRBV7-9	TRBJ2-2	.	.	TGTGCCAGCAGCCCCGAATTTCCCGGGGAGCTGTTTTTT	CASSPEFPGELFF
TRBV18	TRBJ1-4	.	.	TGTGCCAGCTCACTCAGGGCAACTAATGAAAAACTGTTTTTT	CASSLRATNEKLFF
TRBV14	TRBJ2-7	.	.	TGTGCCAGCAGCCGGGGTGTCGAGCAGTACTTC	CASSRGVEQYF
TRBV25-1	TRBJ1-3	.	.	TGTGCCAGCAGTCCCCGTTCTGGAAACACCATATATTTT	CASSPRSGNTIYF
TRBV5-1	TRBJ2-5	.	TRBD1	TGCGCCAGCAGCAGAACAGGGGCAGAGACCCAGTACTTC	CASSRTGAETQYF
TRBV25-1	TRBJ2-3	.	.	TGTGCCAGCAGTGAAACAGGGACTTCGAAAGATACGCAGTATTTT	CASSETGTSKDTQYF
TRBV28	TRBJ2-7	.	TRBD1	TGTGCCAGCGTCAGGACAGGGAAGTACGAGCAGTACTTC	CASVRTGKYEQYF
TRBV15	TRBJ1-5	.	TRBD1	TGTGCCACCAGCCGGGGCGTGGGACAGGATCAGCCCCAGCATTTT	CATSRGVGQDQPQHF
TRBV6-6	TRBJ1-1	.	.	TGTGCCAGCAGCCACAGGTCGGGGGAAGCTTTCTTT	CASSHRSGEAFF
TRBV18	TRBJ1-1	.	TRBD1	TGTGCCAGCTCACCACAGGGGGCGCAGAACACTGAAGCTTTCTTT	CASSPQGAQNTEAFF
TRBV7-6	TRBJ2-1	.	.	TGTGCCAGCAGCTCGACGGGGTACAATGAGCAGTTCTTC	CASSSTGYNEQFF
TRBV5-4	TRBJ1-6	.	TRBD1	TGTGCCAGCAGCGAGGGACAGCTTAATTCACCCCTCCACTTT	CASSEGQLNSPLHF
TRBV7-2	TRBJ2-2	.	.	TGTGCCAGCAGACCTCCAGGGGCGGTGGGGACCGGGGAGCTGTTTTTT	CASRPPGAVGTGELFF
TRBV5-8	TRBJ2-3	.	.	TGTGCCAGCAGCTTGGGCGGAGGGGCCTCCACAGATACGCAGTATTTT	CASSLGGGASTDTQYF
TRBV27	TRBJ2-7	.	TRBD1	TGTGCCAGCAGTGAGATATACTCCGGGACAGGAGGCTACGAGCAGTACTTC	CASSEIYSGTGGYEQYF
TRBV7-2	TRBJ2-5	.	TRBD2	TGTGCCAGCAGCCAGGGACTAGCGGGAGGGTCAGAGACCCAGTACTTC	CASSQGLAGGSETQYF
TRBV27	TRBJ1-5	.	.	TGTGCCAATCGGGACGATCAAACCTACCGGGAGCCCAAGGGTCAGCCCCAGCATTTT	CANRDDQTYREPKGQPQHF
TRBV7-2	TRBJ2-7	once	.	TGTGCCAGCAGCCAAGATGCGACTCCACAAGGGCAGTACTTC	CASSQDATPQGQYF
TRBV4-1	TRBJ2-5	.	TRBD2	TGCGCCAGCAGCCCACGACTAGCTGGCAAAGAGACCCAGTACTTC	CASSPRLAGKETQYF
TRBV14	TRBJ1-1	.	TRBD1	TGTGCCAGCAGCCAACTTACCGGGACAGGGTCTGAAGCTTTCTTT	CASSQLTGTGSEAFF
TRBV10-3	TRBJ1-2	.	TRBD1	TGTGCCATCAGTGAAGCGGGACAGTTCTATGGCTACACCTTC	CAISEAGQFYGYTF
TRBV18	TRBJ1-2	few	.	TGTGCCAGCTCACCACCGAGCTCATATGGCTACACCTTC	CASSPPSSYGYTF
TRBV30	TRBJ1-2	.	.	TGTGCCTGGGGGAGGACTGAATATGGCTACACCTTC	CAWGRTEYGYTF
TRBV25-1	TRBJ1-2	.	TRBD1	TGTGCCAGCAGTGCAGGGGGTGGCTACACCTTC	CASSAGGGYTF
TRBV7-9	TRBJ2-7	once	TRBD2	TGTGCCAGCAGCCCGCGGGTTCGACTAGCGGGAGGACACGAGCAGTACTTC	CASSPRVRLAGGHEQYF
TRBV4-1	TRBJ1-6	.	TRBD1	TGCGCCAGCAGCGAAGAGGCAGGGGGCTCCTATAATTCACCCCTCCACTTT	CASSEEAGGSYNSPLHF
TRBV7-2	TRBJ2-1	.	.	TGTGCCAGCAGCTTAGTAGGAGGGATGGAGCAGTTCTTC	CASSLVGGMEQFF
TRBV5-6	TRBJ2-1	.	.	TGTGCCAGCAGCCGCACTCCGGGACTGAGCTCCTACAATGAGCAGTTCTTC	CASSRTPGLSSYNEQFF
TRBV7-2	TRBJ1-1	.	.	TGTGCCAGCAGCTTAGGGTCACCGCCTAGACCTTTCTTT	CASSLGSPPRPFF
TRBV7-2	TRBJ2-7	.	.	TGTGCCAGCAGCGCACTAGATTACGAGCAGTACTTC	CASSALDYEQYF
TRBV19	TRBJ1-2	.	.	TGTGCCAGTACTCGGCTCGGTCCCGGAGAGGGCTACACCTTC	CASTRLGPGEGYTF
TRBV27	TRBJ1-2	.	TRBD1	TGTGCCAGCAGTTTATCGACAGGGGGCGCTTATGGCTACACCTTC	CASSLSTGGAYGYTF